Below, one TCR beta chain is given with its context. Healthy HIV-negative adults without recent acute infections or vaccinations served as donors. All participating donors were Caucasian adults from Nashville, Tennessee. Genomic DNA, for the unsorted samples, came from some 100 million PBMCs. Original data processing: Filtering of immunoSEQ junctional sequences could not match full-length read filtering. Profiling relied on immunoSEQ multiplex PCR, and the TCRdb table lists in-frame clones only, not all of them. Clone size and the V and J calls come from that table; the DNA yielded D and trimming. The sample shows 450,000 to 500,000 clones, 81% of them seen only once. These data originate in a study of shared clonotypes between healthy human individuals. The germline V gene has CDR1 SGHVS and CDR2 FQNEAQ. The J segment lost 6 bases and the V segment lost 1 base, leaving 6 bases of the junction unmatched. The CDR3 has 15 amino acids.

The chain recombines TRBV7-8 with TRBJ2-1; 7 bases are a match to TRBD2. The specimen was PBMCs. This TCR was recovered from a woman between 40 and 55 years old in good health. Some clones in this sample may be carry-over from other donors' samples. CDR3 nucleotide sequence: TGTGCCAGCAGCTTAGATCGGGCTAGCGGCAATGAGCAGTTCTTC. Its protein is CASSLDRASGNEQFF.